Listed below are T cell receptor beta chains from one sample, sequenced in a study of cytomegalovirus exposure and HLA in healthy donors. Using immunoSEQ multiplex PCR, the repertoire was profiled, and TCRdb retains in-frame clones only, with some absent. The data show approximately 140,000 clones, roughly 80% seen once. Sequenced input: PBMCs. Receptors originate from a man in his forties in good health and CMV-seropositive. Each CDR3 is given with its conserved first and last residue.

TRBV21-1,CASSSRDRGNQPQHF
TRBV28,CASRPRTSGIFEQFF
TRBV6-6,CASTLAGPTYEQYF
TRBV28,CASSPQGTYGYTF
TRBV2,CASRGTVYNEQFF
TRBV11-2,CASSLAGRGRELQFF
TRBV7-9,CASSQQGSYTEAFF
TRBV10-2,CATLSSRTDTQYF
TRBV28,CASSLRDTQYF
TRBV29-1,CSVSNTPDKDLYEQYF